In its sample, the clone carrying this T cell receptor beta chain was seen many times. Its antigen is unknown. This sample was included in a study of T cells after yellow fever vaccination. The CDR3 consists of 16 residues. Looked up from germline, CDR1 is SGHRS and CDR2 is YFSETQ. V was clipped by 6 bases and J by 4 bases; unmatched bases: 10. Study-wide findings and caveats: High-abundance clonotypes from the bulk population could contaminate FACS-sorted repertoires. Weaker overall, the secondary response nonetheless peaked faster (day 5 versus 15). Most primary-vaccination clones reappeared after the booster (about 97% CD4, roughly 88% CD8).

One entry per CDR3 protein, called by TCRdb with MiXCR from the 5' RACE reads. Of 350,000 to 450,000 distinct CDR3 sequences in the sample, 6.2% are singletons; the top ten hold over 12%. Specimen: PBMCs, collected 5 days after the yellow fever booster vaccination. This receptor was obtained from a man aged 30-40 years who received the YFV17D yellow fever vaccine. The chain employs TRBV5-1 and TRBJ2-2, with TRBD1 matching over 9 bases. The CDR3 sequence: CASTTDGTGFTGELFF. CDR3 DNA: TGCGCCAGCACGACGGACGGGACAGGGTTCACCGGGGAGCTGTTTTTT.